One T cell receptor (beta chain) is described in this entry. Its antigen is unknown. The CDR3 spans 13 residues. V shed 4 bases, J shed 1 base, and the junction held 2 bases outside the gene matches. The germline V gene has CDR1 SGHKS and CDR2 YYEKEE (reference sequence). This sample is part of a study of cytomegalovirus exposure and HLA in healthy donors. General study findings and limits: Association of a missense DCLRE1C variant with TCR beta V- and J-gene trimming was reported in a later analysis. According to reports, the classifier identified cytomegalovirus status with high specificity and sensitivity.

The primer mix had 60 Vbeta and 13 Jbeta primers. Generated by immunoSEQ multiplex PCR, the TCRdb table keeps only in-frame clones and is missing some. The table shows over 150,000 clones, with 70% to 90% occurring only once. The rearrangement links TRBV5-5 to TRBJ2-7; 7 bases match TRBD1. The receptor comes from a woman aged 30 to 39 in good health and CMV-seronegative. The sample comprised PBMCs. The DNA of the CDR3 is TGTGCCAGCAGCCGACAGGGTTCCTACGAGCAGTACTTC. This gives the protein CASSRQGSYEQYF.